Below, 7 T cell receptor beta chains from the same sample are listed, as sequenced in a study of T cells in localized non-small cell lung cancer (dated by TCRdb to about 2020). The library relied on the immunoSEQ multiplex PCR assay. This immuneACCESS table, as held by TCRdb, lists in-frame sequences with V and J called but not all clones. Of the missing ones, under half trace to an unresolved V gene in checked studies; the others have no known cause. For this sample there are around 50,000 clones; roughly 85% appear just once. Clones ranked in the top ten supply over 15% of the sample. The sequencing here drew on peripheral blood, taken before any cancer treatment. Receptors originate from a male donor aged 60 or older with stage III squamous cell lung carcinoma.

The gene calls are TRBV10-3 and TRBJ1-5; possibly TRBD1 for D (5 bases). CDR3 length: 14 residues. CDR1 ENHRY and CDR2 SYGVKD come from the germline V gene. Trimming left V 6 bases short and J 7 bases short, with 16 bases between. Written as DNA, the CDR3 is TGTGCCATCAGCCCGGGGCAGGTGGAACAGCCCCAGCATTTT. Encoded protein: CAISPGQVEQPQHF.

The chain has TRBV29-1 and TRBJ1-5; the D is unclear. This CDR3 contains 13 residues. CDR1 and CDR2 from the germline V gene are SQVTM and ANQGSEA. The germline V and J ends were trimmed by 4 bases and 2 bases, with 9 bases remaining between them. As DNA, the CDR3 is TGCAGCGTTGCGCAGGCGGGCAATCAGCCCCAGCATTTT. Residues: CSVAQAGNQPQHF. Supplemented by reference TRBV29-1 and TRBJ1-5, the full variable domain reads SAVISQKPSRDICQRGTSLTIQCQVDSQVTMMFWYRQQPGQSLTLIATANQGSEATYESGFVIDKFPISRPNLTFSTLTVSNMSPEDSSIYLCSVAQAGNQPQHFGDGTRLSIL.

The chain is built from TRBV7-3 and TRBJ2-2; 11 bases are a match to TRBD1. The CDR3 is 19 amino acids. The junction had 9 bases not matched to a gene; V was cut back by 0 bases and J by 3 bases. The germline V gene encodes CDR1 SGHTA and CDR2 FQGTGA. The CDR3 spells CASSLTDGQGAQDTGELFF. The DNA for the CDR3 is TGTGCCAGCAGCTTAACGGATGGACAGGGGGCGCAGGACACCGGGGAGCTGTTTTTT.

This clone was found a few times. This chain joins TRBV28 and TRBJ1-5; D is ambiguous. Germline V gene data show CDR1 as MDHEN and CDR2 as SYDVKM. This CDR3 is 12 amino acids long. Trimming shortened V by 4 bases and J by 4 bases, and 5 bases separated the two germline ends. CDR3 in amino acids: CASSSNNQPQHF. Here the CDR3 DNA reads TGTGCCAGCAGTTCCAATAATCAGCCCCAGCATTTT.

The CDR3 is CASSSLVTLADTQYF. CDR3 DNA: TGTGCCAGCAGCTCACTAGTAACGTTGGCAGATACGCAGTATTTT. V gene TRBV7-6 combines with J gene TRBJ2-3; D is perhaps TRBD2 (5 bases). Between the trimmed V and J ends, which lost 4 bases and 4 bases, there was a span of 15 bases. CDR1 and CDR2 (germline): SGHVS, FNYEAQ. CDR3 size: 15 residues. Full variable domain (outside the CDR3, taken from reference TRBV7-6 and TRBJ2-3): GAGVSQSPRYKVTKRGQDVALRCDPISGHVSLYWYRQALGQGPEFLTYFNYEAQQDKSGLPNDRFSAERPEGSISTLTIQRTEQRDSAMYRCASSSLVTLADTQYFGPGTRLTVL.

This chain connects TRBV6-5 to TRBJ1-2; unclear D gene. The V and J ends lost 2 bases and 8 bases respectively, with 15 bases between them. The CDR3 consists of 14 residues. The germline gives CDR1 MNHEY, CDR2 SVGAGI. CDR3 coding DNA: TGTGCCAGCAGTTACGGTTTCCGGCTCGGGGGCTACACCTTC. Protein sequence: CASSYGFRLGGYTF.

This clone has a handful of counts. The gene calls are TRBV6-5 and TRBJ2-7; a weak D match, TRBD1 (7 bases). Trimming took 0 bases from V and 3 from J, leaving 12 bases between them. Germline CDR1 and CDR2: MNHEY and SVGAGI. There are 15 residues in the CDR3. The DNA for the CDR3 is TGTGCCAGCAGTTACTCCCCAGGGGGAGGCTACGAGCAGTACTTC. Encoded protein: CASSYSPGGGYEQYF.